Below, 23 T cell receptor beta chains from the same sample are listed, as sequenced in a study of beta chain features in type 1 diabetes (dated by TCRdb to the late 2010s). What the work shows at the level of the full study, not this receptor alone: In all four CD4+ subsets, TCRB CDR3 length was moderately but significantly shorter in type 1 diabetes patients.

The library was obtained by the immunoSEQ multiplex PCR assay. The entire isolated RNA was reverse transcribed using the High Capacity cDNA Reverse Transcription Kit, and thus expressed TCRB transcripts were sequenced. This immuneACCESS table, as held by TCRdb, lists in-frame sequences with V and J called but not all clones. Of the missing ones, under half trace to an unresolved V gene in checked studies; the others have no known cause. Counted in this sample were about 160,000 clones; roughly 60% of them appeared once. The ten top clones hold roughly 0.089% of the sample. The antigens of these receptors remain unknown. Specimen: naive CD4+ T cells from blood. According to the study, the label for this sample's cell subset or site signals: true naive CD4+ T cells. These receptors originate from a man aged 25-40 years with type 1 diabetes.

This chain joins TRBV7-2 and TRBJ2-7, with D possibly called TRBD1 or TRBD2 (5 bases each). Germline CDR1 is SGHTA and CDR2 is FQGNSA. Trimming cost V 4 bases and J 2 bases, with 18 bases left between them. This CDR3 spans 16 amino acids. The CDR3 loop reads CASSYDRDALAYEQYF. The CDR3 DNA reads TGTGCCAGCAGCTATGACCGGGACGCTTTGGCCTACGAGCAGTACTTC.

CDR3 bases: TGCGCCAGCAGTCAATTTGGCATACCAGGGGAGACCCAGTACTTC. Its translation is CASSQFGIPGETQYF. The chain couples TRBV23-1 to TRBJ2-5; the D gene is possibly TRBD1 (5 bases). TRBV23-1 is an ORF; its function is uncertain. The germline V and J ends were trimmed by 1 base and 5 bases, with 14 bases remaining between them. The length of the CDR3 is 15 residues.

Concerning this clone itself: Other DNA sequences of this sample code for an identical CDR3. The rearrangement links TRBV29-1 to TRBJ1-2, with TRBD1 matching 9 bases. The CDR3 spans 12 residues. The V and J ends lost 6 bases and 5 bases, in that order; junction bases with no gene match: 4. Per germline, CDR1 SQVTM and CDR2 ANQGSEA. CDR3 DNA sequence: TGCAGCGTGGGACAGGGCGGGTATGGCTACACCTTC. This sequence encodes CSVGQGGYGYTF.

This chain joins TRBV30 and TRBJ2-1; the D call may be TRBD1 or TRBD2 (5 bases each). CDR3 length: 14 amino acids. The V end was cut by 5 bases, the J end by 4 bases, with 15 bases between. CDR1 is GTSNPN, CDR2 SVGIG, per germline (reference sequence). Here the CDR3 DNA reads TGTGCCTGGGGGCCTTTGGGGGAATACAATGAGCAGTTCTTC. It translates to CAWGPLGEYNEQFF.

This sequence joins TRBV6-5 and TRBJ2-5; D possibly corresponds to TRBD1 (5 bases). With 9 bases removed from V and 1 base from J, the gap between germline ends came to 9 bases. CDR1 and CDR2 (germline): MNHEY, SVGAGI. This CDR3 region has 12 residues. The CDR3 bases are TGTGCCAGTCGGACAACCCAAGAGACCCAGTACTTC. Translation gives CASRTTQETQYF.

The chain combines TRBV2 with TRBJ2-5; tentatively, D is TRBD1 (7 bases). V lost 5 bases to trimming and J lost 5 bases, with 18 bases between them. The CDR3 has 15 amino acids. Germline CDR1 SNHLY, CDR2 FYNNEI. The CDR3 DNA is TGTGCCAGCAGTCGATTACAGGGGAGGTGGGAGACCCAGTACTTC. Translating gives CASSRLQGRWETQYF. The whole variable domain, remainder taken from reference TRBV2 and TRBJ2-5, is EPEVTQTPSHQVTQMGQEVILRCVPISNHLYFYWYRQILGQKVEFLVSFYNNEISEKSEIFDDQFSVERPDGSNFTLKIRSTKLEDSAMYFCASSRLQGRWETQYFGPGTRLLVL.

This clone was recorded once. The rearrangement links TRBV18 to TRBJ1-5; 9 nucleotides match TRBD1. The CDR3 length is 18 residues. V was pared by 3 bases and J by 1 base, with 10 bases of the junction left unmatched. Per the germline V gene, CDR1 is KGHSH and CDR2 is LQKENI. CDR3: CASSPMDRGLGSNQPQHF. Here the CDR3 DNA reads TGTGCCAGCTCACCGATGGACAGGGGTTTAGGGAGCAATCAGCCCCAGCATTTT.

Of note for this clone: The same CDR3 can be traced to other DNA sequences in this sample. The V call is TRBV11-2, the J call TRBJ2-1, with D unresolved. The CDR3 totals 11 residues. CDR1 is SGHAT, CDR2 FQNNGV, per germline. Trimming shortened V by 3 bases and J by 5 bases, and 2 bases separated the two germline ends. CDR3 in amino acids: CASSFHNEQFF. CDR3 bases: TGTGCCAGCAGCTTCCACAATGAGCAGTTCTTC.

The chain links TRBV7-9 to TRBJ2-7, with D tentatively TRBD1 (5 bases). The CDR3 spans 12 residues. Germline CDR1 reads SEHNR; CDR2 reads FQNEAQ (reference sequence). Trimming took off 5 bases at V and 2 bases at J, with 7 bases between the two ends. The CDR3 loop reads CASSHRTYEQYF. The CDR3 region has the DNA TGTGCCAGCAGCCACAGGACCTACGAGCAGTACTTC.

The rearrangement joins TRBV7-9 to TRBJ2-7; TRBD1 is a possible D gene (5 bases). Trimming took 7 bases from V and 0 from J, leaving 13 bases between them. There are 14 residues in the CDR3. Germline loops: CDR1 SEHNR, CDR2 FQNEAQ (reference sequence). The CDR3 DNA reads TGTGCCAGCATCCAGGGCTTCAGCTCCTACGAGCAGTACTTC. It is translated as CASIQGFSSYEQYF.

The chain is built from TRBV18 and TRBJ2-7; TRBD1 matches at 10 bases. The length of the CDR3 is 16 residues. The J segment lost 0 bases and the V segment lost 4 bases, leaving 6 bases of the junction unmatched. Germline values: CDR1 KGHSH, CDR2 LQKENI. Here the CDR3 reads CASSLGTGAFSYEQYF. CDR3 sequence (DNA): TGTGCCAGCTCACTCGGGACAGGGGCTTTCTCCTACGAGCAGTACTTC.

The chain is built from TRBV21-1 and TRBJ2-7. TRBV21-1 is annotated as a pseudogene. The length of the CDR3 is 12 residues. The CDR3 bases are TGTGCCAGCCCCTACATGCGTTTGGAGCAGTACTTC. Translated: CASPYMRLEQYF.

The chain has TRBV2 and TRBJ1-3; a weak D match, TRBD1 (6 bases). The CDR3 contains 13 residues. Germline CDR1 reads SNHLY; CDR2 reads FYNNEI. V was trimmed by 7 bases and J by 4 bases, leaving 11 bases between them. The CDR3 reads CASIQGPGNTIYF. The CDR3 nucleotides are TGTGCCAGCATTCAGGGGCCCGGAAACACCATATATTTT.

This clone showed up just once. In DNA, the CDR3 is TGCAGCGTGGGGGAGACAGGGAAACGTTCGGGTTATGGCTACACCTTC. Its protein is CSVGETGKRSGYGYTF. The chain employs TRBV29-1 and TRBJ1-2, with TRBD1 matching over 7 bases. This CDR3 is 16 amino acids long. V trimming: 6 bases; J trimming: 5 bases; junction bases outside the gene matches: 18. Looked up from germline, CDR1 is SQVTM and CDR2 is ANQGSEA. Supplemented by reference TRBV29-1 and TRBJ1-2, the full variable domain reads SAVISQKPSRDICQRGTSLTIQCQVDSQVTMMFWYRQQPGQSLTLIATANQGSEATYESGFVIDKFPISRPNLTFSTLTVSNMSPEDSSIYLCSVGETGKRSGYGYTFGSGTRLTVV.

Comments on this clone: At the DNA level, this CDR3 is encoded by other sequences in the same sample as well. The chain has TRBV30 and TRBJ2-7; no clear D. CDR1 is GTSNPN and CDR2 is SVGIG in the germline V gene (reference sequence). V was trimmed by 1 base and J by 4 bases, leaving 5 bases between them. The CDR3 has 11 residues. This chain's CDR3 is CAWSGAYEQYF. The CDR3 nucleotides read TGTGCCTGGAGTGGGGCATACGAGCAGTACTTC.

This chain uses TRBV29-1 with TRBJ1-1; TRBD1 agrees at 7 bases. Germline V gene sequence: CDR1 SQVTM, CDR2 ANQGSEA. This CDR3 has 12 residues. V dropped 4 bases and J dropped 1; count of bases not matched to a gene: 0. The CDR3 is CSVGQGNTEAFF. CDR3 sequence (DNA): TGCAGCGTTGGACAGGGGAACACTGAAGCTTTCTTT.

CDR3 sequence (DNA): TGTGCCATCAGTGCTAGCGGGGGGTACACAGATACGCAGTATTTT. It yields the protein CAISASGGYTDTQYF. V and J are TRBV10-3 and TRBJ2-3; 11 bases match TRBD2. From germline, CDR1 is ENHRY and CDR2 SYGVKD. After removal of 4 bases from V and 2 bases from J, the junction contained 2 bases not matched to a gene. The CDR3 is 15 amino acids.

CDR3: CATSRDKTGKETQYF. The CDR3 bases are TGTGCCACCAGCAGAGATAAGACAGGGAAAGAGACCCAGTACTTC. The chain combines TRBV15 with TRBJ2-5; 7 bases line up with TRBD1. Germline trimming cut 0 bases from V and 3 bases from J; bases unmatched to any gene: 4. Germline V gene sequence: CDR1 LNHNV, CDR2 YYDKDF (reference sequence). This CDR3 comprises 15 residues. The full variable domain, in which reference TRBV15 and TRBJ2-5 provide the parts outside the CDR3, is DAMVIQNPRYQVTQFGKPVTLSCSQTLNHNVMYWYQQKSSQAPKLLFHYYDKDFNNEADTPDNFQSRRPNTSFCFLDIRSPGLGDTAMYLCATSRDKTGKETQYFGPGTRLLVL.

The V and J genes are TRBV29-1 and TRBJ2-1; 9 bases are shared with TRBD1. CDR1 is SQVTM, CDR2 ANQGSEA, per germline. Trimming cost V 3 bases and J 2 bases; bases outside gene matches: 11. CDR3 size: 17 residues. In DNA form, the CDR3 reads TGCAGCGTTGATTCATACCTCAACAGGGGGCCCTACAATGAGCAGTTCTTC. Translation gives CSVDSYLNRGPYNEQFF.

V and J are TRBV4-3 and TRBJ1-2; D is uncertain. Germline CDR1 is LGHNA and CDR2 is YSLEER. The V end was cut by 0 bases, the J end by 8 bases, with 10 bases between. The CDR3 contains 13 residues. The chain's CDR3 is CASSQDRAGGYTF. The CDR3 DNA follows: TGCGCCAGCAGCCAAGATAGAGCCGGGGGCTACACCTTC.

The gene calls are TRBV25-1 and TRBJ1-4; D unresolved. This CDR3 comprises 14 residues. Germline CDR1 is MGHDK and CDR2 is SYGVNS. Trimming removed 0 bases from V and 6 bases from J, with 8 bases in between. CDR3 protein: CASSEYGGHEKLFF. Here the CDR3 DNA reads TGTGCCAGCAGTGAATACGGAGGTCATGAAAAACTGTTTTTT. The full variable domain, its missing parts supplied by reference TRBV25-1 and TRBJ1-4, is EADIYQTPRYLVIGTGKKITLECSQTMGHDKMYWYQQDPGMELHLIHYSYGVNSTEKGDLSSESTVSRIRTEHFPLTLESARPSHTSQYLCASSEYGGHEKLFFGSGTQLSVL.

This clone appeared once. The chain recombines TRBV7-9 with TRBJ1-2; D gene unclear. Deletions cut 0 bases from V and 1 base from J, with 6 bases between. Germline lookup yields CDR1 SEHNR and CDR2 FQNEAQ (reference sequence). The CDR3 sequence is 14 residues long. CDR3 sequence: CASSLAADNYGYTF. CDR3 nucleotide sequence: TGTGCCAGCAGCTTAGCGGCGGATAACTATGGCTACACCTTC.

This sequence joins TRBV12-5 and TRBJ2-3; D remains ambiguous. The CDR3 has 17 residues. V was shortened by 0 bases and J by 9 bases, with 22 bases between the two germline ends. The V gene's germline CDR1 is LGHNT and CDR2 FRNRAP. CDR3 nucleotides: TGTGCTAGTGGTTTGGTACTTGAGACACTCGTCGTATTCACGCAGTATTTT. As protein: CASGLVLETLVVFTQYF. The full variable domain, its missing parts supplied by reference TRBV12-5 and TRBJ2-3, is DARVTQTPRHKVTEMGQEVTMRCQPILGHNTVFWYRQTMMQGLELLAYFRNRAPLDDSGMPKDRFSAEMPDATLATLKIQPSEPRDSAVYFCASGLVLETLVVFTQYFGPGTRLTVL.